The rows below give T cell receptor beta chains drawn from one sample of a study of blood T cell repertoires in COVID-19. Libraries were prepared by immunoSEQ multiplex PCR; TCRdb keeps only in-frame clonotypes and omits some of them. This sample yields about 410,000 clones, of which 90% are seen a single time; 0.55% to 0.75% belongs to the top ten. Input material: PBMCs or T cells enriched from blood (not recorded which). The receptors shown here come from a man in his late teens or twenties who had recovered from COVID-19. Each CDR3 is given with its conserved first and last residue. A D gene is named only where the DNA matches it firmly. The listing skips clone size in some rows; elsewhere it reads once, few, many or a size class.

-,-,TRBJ2-7,TRBV11-2,TGTGCCAGCAGCCGGACCGCGGGTCCGAACGAGCAGTACTTC,CASSRTAGPNEQYF
TRBD1,-,TRBJ1-5,TRBV7-6,TGTGCCAGCAGCTTAGCCGGGACAGGGAGCAATCAGCCCCAGCATTTT,CASSLAGTGSNQPQHF
TRBD1,-,TRBJ1-1,TRBV6-5,TGTGCCAGCAGGGACAGGACCTCGAACACTGAAGCTTTCTTT,CASRDRTSNTEAFF
TRBD1,-,TRBJ1-2,TRBV6-6,TGTGCCAGCAGTAGGGACAGGGCGCTGAACTATGGCTACACCTTC,CASSRDRALNYGYTF
-,-,TRBJ1-5,TRBV5-1,TGCGCCAGCAGCTTGGGAGGTAAGGAACAGCCCCAGCATTTT,CASSLGGKEQPQHF
-,-,TRBJ2-7,TRBV5-6,TGTGCCAGCAGCTCCCTGGTAGGGGGACACCGCTCCTACGAGCAGTACTTC,CASSSLVGGHRSYEQYF
-,-,TRBJ1-2,TRBV28,TGTGCCAGCAGTTCCCCGTCAGGCCGCTACACCTTC,CASSSPSGRYTF
-,-,TRBJ1-6,TRBV19,TGTGCCAGTAGTCCGCAGGGAAACTATAATTCACCCCTCCACTTT,CASSPQGNYNSPLHF
TRBD2,-,TRBJ2-5,TRBV28,TGTGCCAGCAGTTTATCGGACCGGGGGGGGACCCAGTACTTC,CASSLSDRGGTQYF
TRBD1,-,TRBJ1-5,TRBV7-8,TGTGCCAGCAGCCCGGGGACAGGGGATCAGCCCCAGCATTTT,CASSPGTGDQPQHF
-,-,TRBJ1-6,TRBV19,TGTGCCAGTAGCTCCGCGCAAAATTCACCCCTCCACTTT,CASSSAQNSPLHF
-,once,TRBJ1-3,TRBV19,TGTGCCACCAGGGCGGGATCCGGAAACACCATATATTTT,CATRAGSGNTIYF
TRBD2,-,TRBJ2-7,TRBV28,TGTGCCAGCAACCCTAGACTAGCGGGAAGGTACGAGCAGTACTTC,CASNPRLAGRYEQYF
-,-,TRBJ1-4,TRBV19,TGTGCCAGTAGTATGGAGGTTGCAACTAATGAAAAACTGTTTTTT,CASSMEVATNEKLFF
-,-,TRBJ2-7,TRBV6-1,TGTGCCAGCAGTGAATGGCAGGGGGGCTCCTACGAGCAGTACTTC,CASSEWQGGSYEQYF
TRBD2,-,TRBJ2-5,TRBV28,TGTGCCAGCACATCCTCGAGGGGAGGGCCCATAGAGACCCAGTACTTC,CASTSSRGGPIETQYF
-,-,TRBJ1-3,TRBV28,TGTGCCAGCACCCGGGGAGGGTTACTCTCTGGAAACACCATATATTTT,CASTRGGLLSGNTIYF
-,-,TRBJ1-6,TRBV2,TGTGCCAGCAGGAAGAGCTCCTATAATTCACCCCTCCACTTT,CASRKSSYNSPLHF
-,-,TRBJ2-1,TRBV6-5,TGTGCCAGCAGTTCAGAGGTGTACTACAATGAGCAGTTCTTC,CASSSEVYYNEQFF
-,-,TRBJ2-3,TRBV3-1/TRBV3-2,TGTGCCAGCAGCCAAGAAATTTTCCCGGACACTGGGGCAGATACGCAGTATTTT,CASSQEIFPDTGADTQYF
TRBD2,-,TRBJ2-3,TRBV7-3,TGTGCCAGCAGCTTAGGAGGGAGGGGCACAGATACGCAGTATTTT,CASSLGGRGTDTQYF
-,-,TRBJ1-2,TRBV7-2,TGTGCCAGCAGCTTAATGCAGGGTCTCTATGGCTACACCTTC,CASSLMQGLYGYTF
-,-,TRBJ1-5,TRBV28,TGTGCGTCCTTCTCAGGGGATCAGCCCCAGCATTTT,CASFSGDQPQHF
TRBD1,-,TRBJ2-7,TRBV27,TGTGCCAGCAGTTTGGGGAGGGACAGGGTCACCTACGAGCAGTACTTC,CASSLGRDRVTYEQYF
-,-,TRBJ1-2,TRBV3-1/TRBV3-2,TGTGCCAGCAGCCAAACGCGGATCCAGGGGACGGGCTACACCTTC,CASSQTRIQGTGYTF
-,-,TRBJ1-1,TRBV11-3,TGTGCCAGCAGCTTACGAGGTTGGACAACTGAAGCTTTCTTT,CASSLRGWTTEAFF
-,-,TRBJ1-4,TRBV10-1,TGCGCCAGCAGTGAGTCTCAGAGGGCTGAACTGTTTTTT,CASSESQRAELFF
TRBD2,-,TRBJ2-3,TRBV5-1,TGCGCCAGCAAGGGACTAGCGGGAGAGGAGGCAGATACGCAGTATTTT,CASKGLAGEEADTQYF
-,many,TRBJ2-2,TRBV11-1,TGTGCCAGCAGCTCACAGGCCTTGGGCACCGGGGAGCTGTTTTTT,CASSSQALGTGELFF
-,-,TRBJ2-5,TRBV3-1/TRBV3-2,TGTGCCAGCAGCCAAGATAGAAGAGCCCAAGAGACCCAGTACTTC,CASSQDRRAQETQYF
-,once,TRBJ1-5,TRBV18,TGTGCCAGCTCAGGGGGCTTGGTGCCCCAGCATTTT,CASSGGLVPQHF
-,-,TRBJ2-1,TRBV5-1,TGCGCCAGCAGCTTGGGGTCGGTAAACGACAATGAGCAGTTCTTC,CASSLGSVNDNEQFF
TRBD2,-,TRBJ2-1,TRBV18,TGTGCCAGCTCCTCCTTCCGGGAGGTTATGAGGGGCAACAATGAGCAGTTCTTC,CASSSFREVMRGNNEQFF
-,-,TRBJ2-7,TRBV7-2,TGTGCCAGCAGCTTGGCTAGCTGGGACTACGAGCAGTACTTC,CASSLASWDYEQYF
TRBD1,-,TRBJ1-1,TRBV5-1,TGCGCCAGCAGCAAAATCGACAGGGTTGACACTGAAGCTTTCTTT,CASSKIDRVDTEAFF
-,-,TRBJ1-4,TRBV28,TGTGCCAGCCTCTTAAGGAGTACAACTAATGAAAAACTGTTTTTT,CASLLRSTTNEKLFF
TRBD1,few,TRBJ1-1,TRBV5-4,TGTGCCAGCAGCCCGGCCATCAGGGGGAGTGGGTTGAACACTGAAGCTTTCTTT,CASSPAIRGSGLNTEAFF
TRBD1,-,TRBJ2-3,TRBV2,TGTGCCAGCAGGCCGACAGGGGGAACAGATACGCAGTATTTT,CASRPTGGTDTQYF
TRBD1,-,TRBJ1-1,TRBV27,TGTGCCAGCAGTTTATCGTGGACAGGGGGGGGCACTGAAGCTTTCTTT,CASSLSWTGGGTEAFF
-,-,TRBJ2-2,TRBV10-3,TGTGCCTCCCAGCGGGACACCGGGGAGCTGTTTTTT,CASQRDTGELFF
-,-,TRBJ1-3,TRBV25-1,TGTGCCAGCAGCCGGGATTACTCTGGAAACACCATATATTTT,CASSRDYSGNTIYF
TRBD1,-,TRBJ2-1,TRBV19,TGTGCCAGTAGAACTACAGGGGCCAATGAGCAGTTCTTC,CASRTTGANEQFF
-,few,TRBJ1-4,TRBV2,TGTGCCAGCAGAGCCACCCGGGAGGAAAAACTGTTTTTT,CASRATREEKLFF
-,few,TRBJ2-7,TRBV5-1,TGCGCCAACCGAGGGGGGGCAGGTTCATACGAGCAGTACTTC,CANRGGAGSYEQYF
TRBD1,-,TRBJ1-4,TRBV28,TGTGCCAGCGGGGGACAGGGGCGGAATAATGAAAAACTGTTTTTT,CASGGQGRNNEKLFF
TRBD1,-,TRBJ1-5,TRBV18,TGTGCCAGTTCATATCTCCGGGACAGGGGTCAGAGCGAGCCCCAGCATTTT,CASSYLRDRGQSEPQHF
-,-,TRBJ2-5,TRBV27,TGTGCCAGCAGTTTAAGGCGCGGGCAGCACCAAGAGACCCAGTACTTC,CASSLRRGQHQETQYF
TRBD2,-,TRBJ2-1,TRBV7-9,TGTGCCAGCAGCTGGAGCGGGAACAATGAGCAGTTCTTC,CASSWSGNNEQFF
TRBD2,-,TRBJ2-3,TRBV19,TGTGCCAGTTCGCGGGACTACACAGATACGCAGTATTTT,CASSRDYTDTQYF
-,-,TRBJ2-3,TRBV9,TGTGCCAGCAGCGTAGGGCTCGGCACAGATACGCAGTATTTT,CASSVGLGTDTQYF
-,once,TRBJ1-2,TRBV6-5,TGTGCCAGCATGCGGGGCGTACACCCTAACTATGGCTACACCTTC,CASMRGVHPNYGYTF
-,-,TRBJ1-2,TRBV25-1,TGTGCCAGCAGTGAACCGCCAAAAGCGTATGGCTACACCTTC,CASSEPPKAYGYTF